Listed here are 21 T cell receptor beta chains from one sample, sequenced in a study of identical twins. TCRdb redid the calling of the 5' RACE reads with MiXCR, one entry per CDR3 protein. The sample yields more than 200,000 distinct CDR3 sequences, around 15% seen once. The sample was memory (CD45RO+) T cells sorted from blood. Receptor source: a woman between 18 and 29 years old in good health.

This clonotype was observed a handful of times. The chain is built from TRBV20-1 and TRBJ2-1, with 11 bases aligning to TRBD2. V lost 5 bases, J lost 4 bases, and 13 bases stayed unmatched. The CDR3 extends over 17 amino acids. Germline V CDR1 and CDR2: DFQATT, SNEGSKA (reference sequence). The CDR3 here is CSALDLAGGQRYNEQFF. The CDR3 DNA sequence: TGCAGTGCTCTAGACCTAGCGGGGGGCCAAAGATACAATGAGCAGTTCTTC.

V and J are TRBV29-1 and TRBJ2-7; tentative D call: TRBD1 (6 bases). This CDR3 comprises 11 residues. Germline CDR1 and CDR2: SQVTM and ANQGSEA. V was trimmed by 3 bases and J by 6 bases, leaving 9 bases between them. This chain's CDR3 is CSVDRGAEQYF. CDR3 nucleotides: TGCAGCGTTGACAGGGGAGCCGAGCAGTACTTC.

This clonotype has more than one count but fewer than ten. The chain couples TRBV7-9 to TRBJ2-4, with D possibly matching TRBD1 (6 bases). Germline V gives CDR1 SEHNR, CDR2 FQNEAQ (reference sequence). The CDR3 is 15 amino acids. V was trimmed by 4 bases and J by 4 bases, leaving 14 bases between them. The CDR3 is CASSSADRLKNIQYF. CDR3 bases: TGTGCCAGCAGCTCCGCCGACAGGCTAAAAAACATTCAGTACTTC. Looking up the rest from reference TRBV7-9 and TRBJ2-4 gives the full variable domain: DTGVSQNPRHKITKRGQNVTFRCDPISEHNRLYWYRQTLGQGPEFLTYFQNEAQLEKSRLLSDRFSAERPKGSFSTLEIQRTEQGDSAMYLCASSSADRLKNIQYFGAGTRLSVL.

This clonotype was observed a handful of times. The rearrangement links TRBV29-1 to TRBJ1-1; the D is unclear. The ends were cut back, 5 bases at V and 1 base at J, with 5 bases in the middle. Germline values: CDR1 SQVTM, CDR2 ANQGSEA. There are 11 residues in the CDR3. The CDR3 DNA follows: TGCAGCGTTAGGGAGAACACTGAAGCTTTCTTT. Translated: CSVRENTEAFF.

This chain joins TRBV2 and TRBJ1-1; the D gene is possibly TRBD1 (5 bases). The germline V gene encodes CDR1 SNHLY and CDR2 FYNNEI. The CDR3 length is 14 residues. V was cut by 4 bases and J by 4 bases, with 13 bases left in between. CDR3 in DNA: TGTGCCAGCAGTGGGGGGGTCGTTGGCACTGAAGCTTTCTTT. It encodes CASSGGVVGTEAFF.

This clonotype was seen only a few times. The chain couples TRBV7-9 to TRBJ1-2; D may be TRBD1 (6 bases). Trimming took off 5 bases at V and 3 bases at J, with 10 bases between the two ends. Germline lookup yields CDR1 SEHNR and CDR2 FQNEAQ (reference sequence). This CDR3 spans 13 amino acids. The DNA of the CDR3 is TGTGCCAGCAGCGGAACAGGGTACTATGGCTACACCTTC. Protein product: CASSGTGYYGYTF.

The J gene is TRBJ1-2, the V gene TRBV29-1; D might be TRBD1 (5 bases). Trimming removed 3 bases from V and 2 bases from J, with 10 bases in between. Germline CDR1 is SQVTM and CDR2 is ANQGSEA. This CDR3 spans 13 amino acids. CDR3 sequence: CSVDKTANYGYTF. The CDR3, as DNA: TGCAGCGTTGATAAGACAGCAAACTATGGCTACACCTTC.

This clonotype was seen only a few times. The V gene is TRBV12-3 or TRBV12-4, the J gene TRBJ2-7; 7 bases align to TRBD2. This CDR3 is 14 amino acids long. The trim removed 2 bases at V and 5 bases at J, leaving 6 bases unmatched. CDR3 protein: CASSLWGDYHEQYF. CDR3 nucleotide sequence: TGTGCCAGCAGTTTATGGGGGGACTACCACGAGCAGTACTTC.

In this sample, this clonotype turned up a few times. The chain is built from TRBV7-6 and TRBJ2-7, with 10 bases that match TRBD1. Per the germline V gene, CDR1 is SGHVS and CDR2 is FNYEAQ. The CDR3 loop spans 15 amino acids. Trimming cost V 5 bases and J 3 bases; bases outside gene matches: 7. The CDR3 DNA sequence: TGTGCCAGCAGCCCGTGGACAGGGGGGAACTACGAGCAGTACTTC. Protein sequence: CASSPWTGGNYEQYF.

This clonotype showed up just a few times. V and J are TRBV28 and TRBJ2-1; TRBD2 matches at 8 bases. The CDR3 length is 12 residues. Looked up from germline, CDR1 is MDHEN and CDR2 is SYDVKM. The junction had 7 bases not matched to a gene; V was cut back by 6 bases and J by 12 bases. CDR3 DNA: TGTGCCAGCAGACCCGGGGGGGGAGTGCAGTTCTTC. This codes for CASRPGGGVQFF. The whole variable domain, filled in from reference TRBV28 and TRBJ2-1, reads DVKVTQSSRYLVKRTGEKVFLECVQDMDHENMFWYRQDPGLGLRLIYFSYDVKMKEKGDIPEGYSVSREKKERFSLILESASTNQTSMYLCASRPGGGVQFFGPGTRLTVL.

This chain uses TRBV7-2 with TRBJ2-1, with D hard to call. V was clipped by 0 bases and J by 3 bases, with 12 bases between them. Germline CDR1 and CDR2: SGHTA and FQGNSA. The CDR3 is made up of 16 amino acids. The CDR3 DNA sequence: TGTGCCAGCAGCTTAGCGCTGGGTGTCGTCTACAATGAGCAGTTCTTC. It is translated as CASSLALGVVYNEQFF.

The chain employs TRBV6-1 and TRBJ1-1; no firm D call. V was shortened by 7 bases and J by 1 base, with 10 bases between the two germline ends. Germline-derived CDR1 and CDR2 are MNHNS and SASEGT. This CDR3 spans 13 amino acids. This CDR3 is CASTGLRNTEAFF. DNA of the CDR3: TGTGCCAGCACGGGGTTGAGGAACACTGAAGCTTTCTTT.

The chain uses TRBV20-1 and TRBJ2-7, with 8 bases matching TRBD2. CDR3 length: 14 amino acids. Losses at the gene ends were 6 bases for V and 5 bases for J; bases not matched to a gene: 12. Germline loops: CDR1 DFQATT, CDR2 SNEGSKA (reference sequence). The DNA of the CDR3 is TGCAGTGCGGAAGCGGGAGCCGGATTGCACGAGCAGTACTTC. Protein: CSAEAGAGLHEQYF.

This clonotype was seen more than once but under ten times. The J gene is TRBJ2-1, the V gene TRBV4-1; 9 bases line up with TRBD2. CDR1 and CDR2 from the germline V gene are MGHRA and YSYEKL. Trimming took 0 bases from V and 4 from J; bases not matched to a gene: 7. This CDR3 has 17 residues. The CDR3 nucleotides are TGCGCCAGCAGCCAAGAGGGGCTAGCGGGGAGTTACAATGAGCAGTTCTTC. Translated, it gives CASSQEGLAGSYNEQFF.

This clonotype was observed a handful of times. The chain recombines TRBV20-1 with TRBJ2-5; a possible D gene is TRBD2 (6 bases). The V end was cut by 8 bases, the J end by 5 bases, with 15 bases between. This CDR3 has 12 amino acids. Germline CDR1 DFQATT, CDR2 SNEGSKA (reference sequence). CDR3 amino acids: CSSKRVWETQYF. CDR3 coding DNA: TGCAGTTCTAAGCGGGTATGGGAGACCCAGTACTTC.

The chain recombines TRBV5-6 with TRBJ1-2; TRBD1 might be the D (6 bases). There are 14 residues in the CDR3. V was trimmed by 6 bases and J by 6 bases, leaving 18 bases between them. Germline assignment: CDR1 SGHDT and CDR2 YYEEEE. The CDR3 protein is CASTGTRGDDGYTF. The CDR3 nucleotides read TGTGCCAGCACCGGGACACGGGGTGACGATGGCTACACCTTC.

This clonotype appeared many times. The chain is built from TRBV29-1 and TRBJ2-1, with 9 bases that match TRBD2. The CDR3 loop spans 12 amino acids. Per germline, CDR1 SQVTM and CDR2 ANQGSEA. Germline trimming cut 6 bases from V and 10 bases from J; bases unmatched to any gene: 7. This CDR3 reads CSVAWTSVEQFF. DNA for the CDR3: TGCAGCGTCGCATGGACTAGCGTAGAGCAGTTCTTC.

This clonotype was recorded many times. The chain links TRBV29-1 to TRBJ2-5; possible D gene TRBD2, 6 bases. Germline-derived CDR1 and CDR2 are SQVTM and ANQGSEA. This CDR3 contains 15 residues. V lost 1 base, J lost 5 bases, and 17 bases lay in between. The CDR3 DNA reads TGCAGCGTTGAAGGTAGCGGCTACGACGCGGAGACCCAGTACTTC. This translates into CSVEGSGYDAETQYF.

The chain carries TRBV20-1 and TRBJ2-7; 7 bases are shared with TRBD2. CDR1 is DFQATT, CDR2 SNEGSKA, per germline (reference sequence). The CDR3 runs to 14 residues. V lost 0 bases and J lost 3; bases outside the gene matches: 5. CDR3 nucleotides: TGCAGTGCTAGAGATGCGTCGGGGGGCTACGAGCAGTACTTC. Its protein product is CSARDASGGYEQYF.

The V gene is TRBV5-1, the J gene TRBJ2-2, with D tentatively TRBD1 or TRBD2 (6 bases each). Deletions cut 3 bases from V and 4 bases from J, with 19 bases between. CDR3 length equals 17 residues. Germline V gene sequence: CDR1 SGHRS, CDR2 YFSETQ. Here the CDR3 reads CASSSKPGHGGTGELFF. DNA for the CDR3: TGCGCCAGCAGCTCAAAGCCGGGACACGGGGGCACCGGGGAGCTGTTTTTT.

This clonotype was seen a handful of times. This chain connects TRBV6-2 or TRBV6-3 to TRBJ1-1; D call uncertain. V dropped 2 bases and J dropped 2 bases, with 12 bases sitting between them. Germline V lookup: CDR1 MNHEY, CDR2 SVGEGT. The CDR3 has 15 amino acids. CDR3 in amino acids: CASSYISPPNTEAFF. CDR3 nucleotide sequence: TGTGCCAGCAGTTACATTTCGCCCCCCAACACTGAAGCTTTCTTT.